These 22 T cell receptor beta chains were all obtained from the same sample, sequenced in a study of Graves' ophthalmopathy and Graves' hyperthyroidism (dated by TCRdb to the late 2010s). Sequencer: Illumina HiSeq 2000. TCR beta CDR3 regions were amplified from RNA transcripts for repertoire sequencing. The first round of RT-PCR was done with HTBI primers and the Qiagen OneStep RT-PCR kit, and was followed by a second round of multiplex PCR, then size selection and purification. In-frame beta chains were kept once TCRdb had trimmed the public reads at Q25 with fastp and called clones with MiXCR. Each CDR3 protein gets just one entry, which takes the most common genes and DNA from the rows behind it. Across this sample there are about 740,000 distinct CDR3 sequences, with approximately 40% seen only once. Around 40% of the sample is held by the ten biggest clonotypes. Sequenced sample: peripheral blood. The receptor set was obtained from an adult man with Graves' ophthalmopathy.

This clonotype occurred many times. This rearrangement joins TRBV2 to TRBJ2-7, with D unclear. CDR3 length: 12 amino acids. The V end lost 8 bases, the J end lost 3 bases, and 11 bases lay between the germline ends. In germline, CDR1 is SNHLY, CDR2 FYNNEI. For the CDR3, the DNA is TGTGCCAGCGGGCCTAGACACTACGAGCAGTACTTC. This codes for CASGPRHYEQYF. Full variable domain (remainder filled in from reference TRBV2 and TRBJ2-7): EPEVTQTPSHQVTQMGQEVILRCVPISNHLYFYWYRQILGQKVEFLVSFYNNEISEKSEIFDDQFSVERPDGSNFTLKIRSTKLEDSAMYFCASGPRHYEQYFGPGTRLTVT.

The genes are TRBV10-3 and TRBJ1-2; a possible D gene is TRBD1 (5 bases). Germline lookup yields CDR1 ENHRY and CDR2 SYGVKD. Trimming removed 10 bases at V and 5 bases at J, with 17 bases between. The length of the CDR3 is 13 residues. CDR3 coding DNA: TGTGCCAGCACGGCCTCGGGGGATTATGGCTACACCTTC. It translates to CASTASGDYGYTF.

The chain links TRBV10-2 to TRBJ1-2; D remains unclear. The CDR3 runs 11 residues. The germline V gene has CDR1 WSHSY and CDR2 SAAADI. The germline V and J ends were trimmed by 3 bases and 6 bases, with 5 bases remaining between them. CDR3 nucleotides: TGCGCCAGCAGTGACGGGGATGGCTACACCTTC. This encodes CASSDGDGYTF.

The chain uses TRBV15 and TRBJ2-7; 11 nucleotides match TRBD1. The CDR3 has 15 residues. CDR1 is LNHNV, CDR2 YYDKDF, per germline (reference sequence). V shed 1 base, J shed 2 bases, and the junction held 1 base outside the gene matches. CDR3 amino acids: CATSRGTGGAYEQYF. The CDR3 DNA is TGTGCCACCAGCAGAGGGACAGGGGGCGCCTACGAGCAGTACTTC. The full variable domain, its missing parts supplied by reference TRBV15 and TRBJ2-7, is DAMVIQNPRYQVTQFGKPVTLSCSQTLNHNVMYWYQQKSSQAPKLLFHYYDKDFNNEADTPDNFQSRRPNTSFCFLDIRSPGLGDTAMYLCATSRGTGGAYEQYFGPGTRLTVT.

This clonotype occurred a few times. V and J are TRBV7-9 and TRBJ2-7, with TRBD1 matching 8 bases. V lost 3 bases to trimming and J lost 5 bases; unmatched junction nucleotides: 6. The CDR3 is 14 residues long. The germline V gene encodes CDR1 SEHNR and CDR2 FQNEAQ (reference sequence). In DNA, the CDR3 is TGTGCCAGCAGCTTTTTACAGGGGGGACACGAGCAGTACTTC. As protein: CASSFLQGGHEQYF.

This clonotype was found a few times. This chain uses TRBV20-1 with TRBJ1-6; the match to TRBD1 covers 7 bases. J gave up 9 bases and V 5 bases, and 13 bases lay outside the gene matches. Germline V CDR1 and CDR2: DFQATT, SNEGSKA (reference sequence). CDR3 size: 15 residues. The CDR3 DNA reads TGCAGTGCTTTGGGACAGACGGGCCCAAGTTCACCCCTCCACTTT. Protein product: CSALGQTGPSSPLHF.

The chain combines TRBV11-2 with TRBJ2-7; D gene ambiguous. The V gene lost 1 base and the J gene lost 6 bases, with 10 bases spanning the gap. Per the germline V gene, CDR1 is SGHAT and CDR2 is FQNNGV. The CDR3 spans 13 residues. As DNA, the CDR3 is TGTGCCAGCAGCTTAGGACGGGCCGCCGAGCAGTACTTC. Its translation is CASSLGRAAEQYF.

The chain recombines TRBV29-1 with TRBJ1-5; no reliable D call. The germline V gene has CDR1 SQVTM and CDR2 ANQGSEA. There are 14 residues in the CDR3. V was cut by 4 bases and J by 1 base, with 11 bases left in between. The CDR3 region is CSVVVGRSNQPQHF. The CDR3 nucleotides read TGCAGCGTTGTTGTCGGAAGGAGCAATCAGCCCCAGCATTTT.

The rearrangement links TRBV11-2 to TRBJ2-2, with a possible D match to TRBD2 (5 bases). V was cut by 3 bases and J by 12 bases, with 11 bases left in between. Germline lookup yields CDR1 SGHAT and CDR2 FQNNGV. The CDR3 has 12 residues. CDR3 sequence (DNA): TGTGCCAGCAGCTTGAGGGAGACCCAGCTGTTTTTT. Amino acid sequence: CASSLRETQLFF. Full variable domain (rest looked up from reference TRBV11-2 and TRBJ2-2): EAGVAQSPRYKIIEKRQSVAFWCNPISGHATLYWYQQILGQGPKLLIQFQNNGVVDDSQLPKDRFSAERLKGVDSTLKIQPAKLEDSAVYLCASSLRETQLFFGEGSRLTVL.

This clonotype appeared many times. The rearrangement joins TRBV29-1 to TRBJ2-2; 14 nucleotides match TRBD2. The germline V gene has CDR1 SQVTM and CDR2 ANQGSEA. Unmatched junction bases numbered 0, after V lost 4 bases and J lost 5 bases. The length of the CDR3 is 14 residues. This chain's CDR3 is CSVGTSGRTGELFF. Here the CDR3 DNA reads TGCAGCGTTGGGACTAGCGGGAGGACCGGGGAGCTGTTTTTT.

As regards this clonotype: Sequence at one end of the junction differs from germline and may be a read error. The chain is built from TRBV28 and TRBJ2-5, with D perhaps TRBD1 (5 bases). Germline CDR1 MDHEN, CDR2 SYDVKM. The CDR3 runs to 14 residues. This CDR3 reads CASSFSRQSETRYF. CDR3 DNA: TGTGCCAGCAGTTTCTCCCGACAGTCAGAGACCCGGTACTTC.

A note on this clonotype: This may stem from a read error, because a much larger clone lies one nucleotide away. The CDR3 nucleotides read TGCGCCAGCAGCCAAGGCCGAGAGGAGACGTGGACCCAGTACTTC. This translates into CASSQGREETWTQYF. This sequence joins TRBV7-9 and TRBJ2-5; D is ambiguous. CDR3 length equals 15 residues. Germline CDR1 is SEHNR and CDR2 is FQNEAQ (reference sequence). The variable domain in full, with the rest retrieved from reference TRBV7-9 and TRBJ2-5, is DTGVSQNPRHKITKRGQNVTFRCDPISEHNRLYWYRQTLGQGPEFLTYFQNEAQLEKSRLLSDRFSAERPKGSFSTLEIQRTEQGDSAMYLCASSQGREETWTQYFGPGTRLLVL.

This chain links TRBV9 with TRBJ2-5; 8 nucleotides match TRBD1. The trim removed 2 bases at V and 1 base at J, leaving 10 bases unmatched. Germline V CDR1 and CDR2: SGDLS, YYNGEE. The CDR3 is made up of 17 amino acids. Here the CDR3 reads CASSVFATGGSQETQYF. The CDR3 bases are TGTGCCAGCAGCGTCTTCGCAACAGGGGGATCCCAAGAGACCCAGTACTTC.

The rearrangement links TRBV15 to TRBJ1-2; weak D call: TRBD1 (6 bases). V dropped 3 bases and J dropped 8 bases, with 13 bases sitting between them. This CDR3 comprises 13 residues. The germline gives CDR1 LNHNV, CDR2 YYDKDF (reference sequence). The DNA of the CDR3 is TGTGCCACCAGCAGCGTGGGGGCGAACGGCTACACCTTC. Translated: CATSSVGANGYTF.

The genes are TRBV10-2 and TRBJ2-7, with 7 bases identical to TRBD1. The CDR3 consists of 16 residues. Germline CDR1 and CDR2: WSHSY and SAAADI. V was clipped by 6 bases and J by 0 bases; unmatched bases: 11. The CDR3 DNA reads TGCGCCAGCAGCTCCGGGACAGCGATGTTCTCCTACGAGCAGTACTTC. Translated, it gives CASSSGTAMFSYEQYF.

This clonotype was seen a few times. This chain uses TRBV7-9 with TRBJ1-2; TRBD1 matches at 8 bases. Germline values: CDR1 SEHNR, CDR2 FQNEAQ (reference sequence). J was trimmed by 2 bases and V by 1 base; bases with no gene match: 6. The CDR3 loop spans 16 amino acids. CDR3 nucleotide sequence: TGTGCCAGCAGCTTAGTCCCGACAGGGGCCAACTATGGCTACACCTTC. Protein: CASSLVPTGANYGYTF.

Many counts were recorded for this clonotype. This sequence joins TRBV7-6 and TRBJ1-4; 7 bases match TRBD1. V trimming: 5 bases; J trimming: 2 bases; junction bases outside the gene matches: 5. Germline values: CDR1 SGHVS, CDR2 FNYEAQ. The CDR3 spans 15 residues. The CDR3 here is CASSPKQGTNEKLFF. The CDR3 coding sequence is TGTGCCAGCAGCCCAAAACAGGGGACTAATGAAAAACTGTTTTTT.

A remark on this clonotype: This could be a read error, since a much larger clone is one nucleotide away. The rearrangement joins TRBV5-1 to TRBJ2-7, with D perhaps being TRBD1 or TRBD2 (5 bases each). CDR3 length: 15 residues. The germline V gene encodes CDR1 SGHRS and CDR2 YFSETQ. Here the CDR3 DNA reads TGCGCCAGCAGCCCTCCGGGACGGAGCTCCTACAAGCAGTACTTC. Translation gives CASSPPGRSSYKQYF.

This clonotype was seen a handful of times. The V call is TRBV6-5, the J call TRBJ2-7; the match to TRBD1 covers 7 bases. Germline CDR1 and CDR2: MNHEY and SVGAGI. This CDR3 comprises 13 residues. V shed 5 bases and J 7 bases; nucleotides not matched to a gene: 8. CDR3 sequence: CASSPGQRGEQYF. The DNA for the CDR3 is TGTGCCAGCAGTCCGGGACAGAGAGGTGAGCAGTACTTC.

This clonotype was seen at least ten times. The chain uses TRBV24-1 and TRBJ2-5; D is perhaps TRBD1 (5 bases). V lost 4 bases and J lost 5, with 13 bases in between. The germline V gene has CDR1 KGHDR and CDR2 SFDVKD. The CDR3 is 14 residues long. This CDR3 is CATSDPRTKETQYF. The CDR3 region has the DNA TGTGCCACCAGTGACCCCCGGACAAAGGAGACCCAGTACTTC.

This sequence joins TRBV2 and TRBJ2-5; possibly TRBD1 for D (5 bases). Germline-derived CDR1 and CDR2 are SNHLY and FYNNEI. The germline V and J ends were trimmed by 5 bases and 7 bases, with 14 bases remaining between them. This CDR3 region has 13 residues. CDR3 residues: CASSLGQGGTQYF. The CDR3 bases are TGTGCCAGCAGTTTGGGGCAGGGCGGGACCCAGTACTTC.

This clonotype was recorded a few times. The rearrangement links TRBV5-1 to TRBJ2-2, with 8 bases matching TRBD2. The CDR3 loop spans 16 amino acids. CDR1 SGHRS and CDR2 YFSETQ come from the germline V gene. With V trimmed by 1 base and J by 2 bases, 4 bases remained unmatched. The CDR3 loop reads CASSLYSGVNTGELFF. The CDR3 bases are TGCGCCAGCAGCTTGTATAGCGGGGTTAACACCGGGGAGCTGTTTTTT.